The 15 T cell receptor beta chains reported below all come from one sample, sequenced in a study of cytomegalovirus exposure and HLA in healthy donors. Sequencing used immunoSEQ multiplex PCR; TCRdb keeps in-frame clones, though not all of them. The table has 55,000 to 80,000 clones, roughly 95% seen once. Sequences were obtained from PBMCs. The receptors stem from a man aged 18 to 29 in good health and CMV-seronegative.

The chain couples TRBV5-4 to TRBJ1-3; TRBD1 agrees at 8 bases. CDR1 SGHNT and CDR2 YYREEE come from the germline V gene (reference sequence). This CDR3 has 15 residues. Germline trimming cut 3 bases from V and 2 bases from J; bases unmatched to any gene: 4. The CDR3 coding sequence is TGTGCCAGCAGCTCCCCACAGGGGGCTGGAAACACCATATATTTT. Amino acids: CASSSPQGAGNTIYF.

This chain connects TRBV5-6 to TRBJ2-1; D unresolved. Germline V CDR1 and CDR2: SGHDT, YYEEEE. Trimming shortened V by 2 bases and J by 4 bases, and 13 bases separated the two germline ends. The CDR3 runs to 15 residues. The CDR3 is CASSFEPPLYNEQFF. The CDR3 coding sequence is TGTGCCAGCAGCTTCGAGCCCCCATTGTACAATGAGCAGTTCTTC.

As for this clone: Within the sample, other DNA sequences also encode this same CDR3. CDR3 region: CASSVQGGNTEAFF. The CDR3 DNA follows: TGTGCCAGCAGCGTGCAGGGAGGGAACACTGAAGCTTTCTTT. The chain combines TRBV9 with TRBJ1-1, with D possibly being TRBD1 (5 bases). This CDR3 region has 14 residues. Germline loops: CDR1 SGDLS, CDR2 YYNGEE. Deletions cut 2 bases from V and 1 base from J, with 9 bases between.

The sample holds one count of this clone. V and J are TRBV5-4 and TRBJ2-7; 10 nucleotides agree with TRBD1. This CDR3 is built from 16 residues. J gave up 4 bases and V 4 bases, and 11 bases lay outside the gene matches. Germline V gene lookup returns CDR1 SGHNT and CDR2 YYREEE (reference sequence). The CDR3 protein is CASSASGQGNGYEQYF. For the CDR3, the DNA is TGTGCCAGCAGCGCCTCGGGACAGGGGAACGGTTACGAGCAGTACTTC.

The chain combines TRBV19 with TRBJ1-4; D is uncertain. This CDR3 is 16 amino acids long. V was trimmed by 1 base and J by 13 bases, leaving 22 bases between them. Germline V gene lookup returns CDR1 LNHDA and CDR2 SQIVND (reference sequence). The CDR3, as DNA: TGTGCCAGTAGTATAGCTCTGACGCAGGTGAGTATTGGACTGTTTTTT. Amino acids: CASSIALTQVSIGLFF.

The CDR3 reads CASSQTQGGTEAFF. CDR3 nucleotides: TGCGCCAGCAGCCAAACCCAGGGGGGCACTGAAGCTTTCTTT. This sequence joins TRBV4-3 and TRBJ1-1; 7 bases match TRBD1. Germline-derived CDR1 and CDR2 are LGHNA and YSLEER. The CDR3 runs to 14 residues. The trim removed 2 bases at V and 4 bases at J, leaving 4 bases unmatched.

The chain has TRBV13 and TRBJ2-5; D is perhaps TRBD1 (7 bases). The CDR3 length is 13 residues. Germline V gives CDR1 PRHDT, CDR2 FYEKMQ (reference sequence). V was shortened by 5 bases and J by 7 bases, with 14 bases between the two germline ends. CDR3 loop: CASSEDREVTQYF. CDR3 nucleotides: TGTGCCAGCAGCGAAGACAGGGAGGTGACCCAGTACTTC.

The chain is built from TRBV7-2 and TRBJ1-2; 7 bases are shared with TRBD1. CDR1 and CDR2 (germline): SGHTA, FQGNSA. The CDR3 loop spans 15 amino acids. Trimming at V came to 5 bases and at J to 3 bases, leaving 9 bases not matched to a gene. The CDR3 protein is CASSPPDREDYGYTF. The CDR3 region has the DNA TGTGCCAGCAGCCCCCCCGACAGGGAAGACTATGGCTACACCTTC.

This CDR3 reads CASSRTELAKNIQYF. The CDR3 region has the DNA TGTGCCAGCAGCCGTACAGAGTTAGCCAAAAACATTCAGTACTTC. The chain links TRBV7-9 to TRBJ2-4; D is unresolved. CDR3 length: 15 residues. V was clipped by 5 bases and J by 0 bases, with 11 bases between them. Germline assignment: CDR1 SEHNR and CDR2 FQNEAQ (reference sequence).

For the CDR3, the DNA is TGTGCCAGCAGCTCCCCATCTTTAGCCGAGCAGTTCTTC. The encoded protein is CASSSPSLAEQFF. The rearrangement uses TRBV7-9 and TRBJ2-1; D ambiguous. The CDR3 covers 13 residues. Trimming removed 4 bases at V and 10 bases at J, with 14 bases between. CDR1 and CDR2 from the germline V gene are SEHNR and FQNEAQ (reference sequence).

This rearrangement joins TRBV6-5 to TRBJ1-1; D unresolved. The CDR3 has 14 residues. Trimming cost V 0 bases and J 7 bases, with 12 bases left between them. Germline V gene lookup returns CDR1 MNHEY and CDR2 SVGAGI. CDR3 sequence (DNA): TGTGCCAGCAGTTACTCCTACAGTCAGCATGAAGCTTTCTTT. Its protein product is CASSYSYSQHEAFF.

V gene TRBV14 combines with J gene TRBJ1-1; D is unclear. The CDR3 has 14 residues. Germline V CDR1 and CDR2: SGHDN, FVKESK. V was cut by 0 bases and J by 8 bases, with 13 bases left in between. The CDR3 DNA sequence: TGTGCCAGCAGCCAAGAAGCGAGAGGGTGGGAAGCTTTCTTT. As protein: CASSQEARGWEAFF. The variable domain in full, with the rest retrieved from reference TRBV14 and TRBJ1-1, is EAGVTQFPSHSVIEKGQTVTLRCDPISGHDNLYWYRRVMGKEIKFLLHFVKESKQDESGMPNNRFLAERTGGTYSTLKVQPAELEDSGVYFCASSQEARGWEAFFGQGTRLTVV.

J is TRBJ2-7 and V is TRBV30; D is undetermined. This CDR3 has 12 amino acids. V lost 0 bases, J lost 3 bases, and 6 bases lay in between. Germline V gene data show CDR1 as GTSNPN and CDR2 as SVGIG (reference sequence). The CDR3 sequence: CAWSVAGYEQYF. The DNA of the CDR3 is TGTGCCTGGAGTGTTGCCGGCTACGAGCAGTACTTC.

The rearrangement uses TRBV6-6 and TRBJ2-4; TRBD1 is a possible D gene (6 bases). Germline values: CDR1 MNHNY, CDR2 SVGAGI (reference sequence). The ends were cut back, 6 bases at V and 3 bases at J, with 18 bases in the middle. The CDR3 extends over 16 amino acids. The CDR3 is CASSRRQELDKNIQYF. CDR3 bases: TGTGCCAGCAGCAGACGACAGGAGTTGGACAAAAACATTCAGTACTTC.

The chain has TRBV19 and TRBJ1-1; D gene uncertain. V lost 9 bases and J 0 bases, leaving 11 bases between the germline ends. CDR1 is LNHDA, CDR2 SQIVND, per germline (reference sequence). The length of the CDR3 is 13 residues. The CDR3 nucleotides read TGTGCCAGCCAACAGAAAATGAACACTGAAGCTTTCTTT. The encoded protein is CASQQKMNTEAFF.